The source of this T cell receptor beta chain is a study of cytomegalovirus exposure and HLA in healthy donors. Vbeta (60) and Jbeta (13) primers were used in the PCR. Here immunoSEQ multiplex PCR was the method, and the copy in TCRdb shows in-frame clones only, minus some. The table lists approximately 140,000 clones, around 82% of them singletons, with 5% to 8% in the top ten. Remarks on this clone: The sample holds other DNA sequences that translate to the same CDR3.

Nominally healthy donors provided the samples, though records likely missed some immune exposures. The CDR3 spans 13 residues. V lost 5 bases, J lost 0 bases, and 7 bases lay in between. The germline V gene encodes CDR1 SGHRS and CDR2 YFSETQ. Specimen: PBMCs. The chain joins TRBV5-1 to TRBJ2-3; perhaps TRBD2 as D (6 bases). This TCR was sampled from a woman in her thirties or forties in good health and CMV-seropositive. In DNA form, the CDR3 reads TGCGCCAGCAGGAGCGGGAGCACAGATACGCAGTATTTT. Its protein is CASRSGSTDTQYF. Variable domain in full (rest from reference TRBV5-1 and TRBJ2-3): KAGVTQTPRYLIKTRGQQVTLSCSPISGHRSVSWYQQTPGQGLQFLFEYFSETQRNKGNFPGRFSGRQFSNSRSEMNVSTLELGDSALYLCASRSGSTDTQYFGPGTRLTVL.